This T cell receptor (beta chain) was obtained from a study of shared clonotypes between healthy human individuals (dated by TCRdb to about 2020). Context from the whole study: The cohort included three men and a couple of women between 18 and 49 years of age. For each donor, CD4 naive and CD4 memory were each given three plates, CD8 naive was given two plates, and CD8 memory was given one plate. The study deeply sequenced blood TCR repertoires of five healthy adults to estimate repertoire size and the extent of clonotype sharing between individuals. Different laboratories and diverse techniques were used to prepare libraries and sequence TCR repertoires, to increase sequencing depth and limit assay-specific biases. Per donor, leukapheresis produced somewhere between about 0.94 and 9 billion PBMCs. Study-wide findings and limitations: Based on pairwise subsampling, the degree of clonotype sharing among donors was expected to be affected by sequencing depth. Only blood was sampled, and tissue TCR repertoires likely differ from those in blood. Compared with non-shared clonotypes, the clonotypes found in all four sorted-subset donors had higher generation probabilities. Estimated clonotype richness was generally larger for naive than for memory subsets. Across several donors, about 5% of naive CD4, over 3% of naive CD8, 2.3% of memory CD4, and 0.3% to 0.45% of memory CD8 clonotypes were shared. The genetic and exposure-history diversity represented was limited by the small number of donors. Incomplete sequencing was indicated by rarefaction of sorted-subset datasets, despite the large sequencing depth.

Using the deep immunoSEQ assay, TCR CDR3 regions were amplified from genomic DNA by multiplex PCR. For each cell subset, the extracted genomic DNA was distributed evenly across all wells of several immunoSEQ 96-well plates, and each plate served as one replicate. Each replicate PCR for sorted subsets received around 210 ng genomic DNA, equal to about 30,000 T cell genomes. The purified libraries were quantified using a Qubit 3.0 fluorometer, sized with a Bioanalyzer 2100, and then quantified again using the KAPA Library Quantification kit. Each immunoSEQ 96-well plate was sequenced on its own single-read 150-cycle Illumina NextSeq 550 flow cell. The original methods were these. Because only junctional sequences without quality scores were contained in the immunoSEQ output, filtering matching that applied to full-length reads could not be performed. To assign V/J genes and CDR3, sequences were annotated against IMGT germline references using PyIR, a Python wrapper for IgBLAST v1.9. Any read was removed if the V/J assignment was weak (E-value above 1e-6), the CDR3 was missing, or the read contained stop codons, out-of-frame junctions, or ambiguous translated residues. V3J clonotypes were defined as sequences sharing the same inferred V gene, J gene, and CDR3 amino acid sequence. The percentage overlap between two repertoires was calculated by dividing the number of shared unique clonotypes by the size of the smaller repertoire. Richness of each repertoire was evaluated using RTK rarefaction, the Chao1 estimator, and Recon v2.1 estimates of unobserved clonotypes. Generation probabilities for all TCRbeta clonotypes obtained by the gDNA method from four donors were computed using OLGA. What TCRdb holds here is the immuneACCESS table cut down to in-frame rearrangements. Part of the clones is not present; checked against another copy, under half of the missing clones reflect an unresolved V gene, and the others are unexplained. V, J and clone size are taken as reported in that table, and D and trimming were inferred from the DNA itself. The table for this sample lists a few million clones; roughly 92% of them were counted only once. The ten largest clones capture about 0.13% of the sample.

About this clone: There is no known antigen for this receptor. No much larger clone is present one base from it, and per-base qualities are unavailable.

The donors were healthy, HIV-negative adults who had no recently reported acute infections or vaccinations. Every donor was a Caucasian adult living in Nashville, Tennessee, USA. CD4+ T cells were enriched by magnetic negative selection; naive cells were then positively selected on CD45RA, and the negative fraction formed the memory subset. Blood was collected by leukapheresis, and PBMCs were isolated by Ficoll-Histopaque density gradient centrifugation and then cryopreserved in liquid nitrogen vapor phase. Analytical flow cytometry was used to check the purity and quantity of each magnetically sorted T cell population. Each sorted fraction had its genomic DNA isolated and then quantified by UV absorbance on a Nanodrop 2000c. Trimming takes 1 base from V and 5 bases from J, and the germline ends sit 13 bases apart. The germline V gene gives CDR1 as SGHAT and CDR2 as FQNNGV. The cysteine opens and the phenylalanine closes a CDR3 of 15 amino acids. Solely the CDR3 DNA is kept, with 45 bases framed from the first base.

The sample was naive CD4+ T cells sorted from blood. In light of the paper, this sample's cell subset or site label describes: CD45RA+ positively selected. This chain is built from TRBV11-2 and TRBJ2-3; perhaps TRBD2 is the D gene, with 5 bases matching. The clonotype originates from a young man in good health. In nucleotide form, the sequence is TGTGCCAGCAGCTTAGGGACTTGGGTGGTAGATACGCAGTATTTT. This codes for CASSLGTWVVDTQYF.